The next 28 T cell receptor beta chains were all read from a single sample in a study of OX40 agonist ivuxolimab in advanced cancers. Sequenced by immunoSEQ multiplex PCR; TCRdb stores in-frame clones only, minus some. The table includes 75,000 to 100,000 clones, about 92% detected once. The source material was CD4+ or CD8+ T cells sorted from blood, sampled in a trial of the OX40 agonist ivuxolimab. Receptors originate from an adult with an advanced solid tumor such as melanoma, head and neck, liver or kidney cancer.

The chain links TRBV9 to TRBJ2-3; D perhaps matches TRBD1 (5 bases). Germline V CDR1 and CDR2: SGDLS, YYNGEE. Trimming removed 2 bases from V and 2 bases from J, with 12 bases in between. CDR3 length: 15 residues. This CDR3 is CASSVWGSITDTQYF. CDR3 DNA sequence: TGTGCCAGCAGCGTTTGGGGCTCCATCACAGATACGCAGTATTTT.

The chain couples TRBV19 to TRBJ1-2, with 8 positions matching TRBD1. This CDR3 spans 14 amino acids. The ends lost 4 bases at V and 3 bases at J; junction bases unmatched: 4. CDR1 is LNHDA, CDR2 SQIVND, per germline (reference sequence). CDR3 amino acids: CASSTTGGDYGYTF. The CDR3 nucleotides read TGTGCCAGTAGTACAACAGGGGGGGACTATGGCTACACCTTC.

The chain has TRBV27 and TRBJ1-6, with D unclear. V was cut by 0 bases and J by 10 bases, with 7 bases left in between. CDR1 and CDR2 from the germline V gene are MNHEY and SMNVEV (reference sequence). The CDR3 spans 13 residues. CDR3 sequence (DNA): TGTGCCAGCAGTTTATCACAGACCTCACCCCTCCACTTT. This codes for CASSLSQTSPLHF.

The chain employs TRBV2 and TRBJ1-4, with D perhaps TRBD1 (5 bases). The V end was cut by 6 bases, the J end by 12 bases, with 14 bases between. The germline V gene encodes CDR1 SNHLY and CDR2 FYNNEI. The CDR3 totals 12 residues. The CDR3 nucleotides read TGTGCCAGCAGCCCCCGCCGGGACCAACTGTTTTTT. Translating gives CASSPRRDQLFF.

The V call is TRBV27, the J call TRBJ2-1; 10 nucleotides align to TRBD2. The CDR3 runs 19 residues. The germline CDR1 and CDR2 sequences are MNHEY and SMNVEV (reference sequence). Losses at the gene ends were 7 bases for V and 2 bases for J; bases not matched to a gene: 17. In nucleotides, the CDR3 is TGTGCCAGCACCAAAGTAGGGACTAGCGAGCGCTACGCCTACAATGAGCAGTTCTTC. This sequence encodes CASTKVGTSERYAYNEQFF.

The rearrangement joins TRBV9 to TRBJ2-3, with D perhaps matching TRBD2 (6 bases). V was shortened by 4 bases and J by 2 bases, with 17 bases between the two germline ends. Germline V lookup: CDR1 SGDLS, CDR2 YYNGEE. The length of the CDR3 is 16 residues. The CDR3 loop reads CASSPRLAGPTDTQYF. The DNA for the CDR3 is TGTGCCAGCAGCCCCCGTCTGGCGGGACCCACAGATACGCAGTATTTT.

This chain connects TRBV2 to TRBJ2-3; 10 positions agree with TRBD2. The CDR3 runs to 16 residues. Germline V CDR1 and CDR2: SNHLY, FYNNEI. J lost 5 bases, V lost 3 bases, and 8 bases had no gene match. CDR3 amino acids: CASSDSASGSQDTQYF. The CDR3 region has the DNA TGTGCCAGCAGTGATTCGGCTAGCGGGAGTCAAGATACGCAGTATTTT.

The rearrangement joins TRBV14 to TRBJ1-5; 10 nucleotides line up with TRBD1. Germline V gene lookup returns CDR1 SGHDN and CDR2 FVKESK. There are 16 residues in the CDR3. The V and J ends lost 6 bases and 7 bases, in that order; junction bases with no gene match: 12. The CDR3 DNA reads TGTGCCAGCAGACGATCCGGGACAGGGGAATTACAGCCCCAGCATTTT. Translating gives CASRRSGTGELQPQHF.

In its sample, this clone was seen once. This chain uses TRBV28 with TRBJ2-7; D unclear. The CDR3 has 14 residues. Per germline, CDR1 MDHEN and CDR2 SYDVKM. Trimming took off 3 bases at V and 1 base at J, with 10 bases between the two ends. CDR3 sequence: CASSFISGSYEQYF. Here the CDR3 DNA reads TGTGCCAGCAGTTTTATTTCAGGATCCTACGAGCAGTACTTC. The full variable domain, rest sourced from reference TRBV28 and TRBJ2-7, is DVKVTQSSRYLVKRTGEKVFLECVQDMDHENMFWYRQDPGLGLRLIYFSYDVKMKEKGDIPEGYSVSREKKERFSLILESASTNQTSMYLCASSFISGSYEQYFGPGTRLTVT.

The chain is built from TRBV27 and TRBJ2-2, with TRBD2 identical over 14 bases. J was trimmed by 4 bases and V by 8 bases; bases with no gene match: 3. CDR3 length equals 15 residues. Germline lookup yields CDR1 MNHEY and CDR2 SMNVEV (reference sequence). The CDR3 DNA reads as TGTGCCAGCCGAGGACTAGCGGGAGGCACCGGGGAGCTGTTTTTT. It encodes CASRGLAGGTGELFF.

In its sample, this clone was seen once. The V and J genes are TRBV5-1 and TRBJ1-1; D gene unclear. Germline V gene data show CDR1 as SGHRS and CDR2 as YFSETQ. CDR3 length equals 15 residues. Trimming stripped 2 bases from V and 8 bases from J, with 19 bases between. The CDR3 region is CASSFAYSTNEEAFF. In DNA, the CDR3 is TGCGCCAGCAGCTTCGCTTATAGTACGAATGAAGAAGCTTTCTTT.

This clone has a handful of counts. The chain couples TRBV7-8 to TRBJ1-5; D ambiguous. From germline, CDR1 is SGHVS and CDR2 FQNEAQ. V was pared by 6 bases and J by 3 bases, with 15 bases between. This CDR3 has 15 amino acids. Here the CDR3 reads CASSVSFGVNQPQHF. The CDR3, as DNA: TGTGCCAGCAGTGTCAGCTTTGGTGTCAATCAGCCCCAGCATTTT.

V is TRBV7-9 and J is TRBJ2-3; D gene unclear. The V gene lost 3 bases and the J gene lost 6 bases, with 7 bases spanning the gap. CDR3 size: 12 residues. Germline V gives CDR1 SEHNR, CDR2 FQNEAQ (reference sequence). In DNA form, the CDR3 reads TGTGCCAGCAGCTTTTGGGGTGATACGCAGTATTTT. Amino acids: CASSFWGDTQYF.

V gene TRBV7-2 combines with J gene TRBJ2-1; D possibly corresponds to TRBD1 (5 bases). Germline CDR1 reads SGHTA; CDR2 reads FQGNSA. The length of the CDR3 is 16 residues. The germline V and J ends were trimmed by 10 bases and 5 bases, with 24 bases remaining between them. The CDR3, as DNA: TGTGCCACCGTGAATATAATTGACAGAATTGACAATGAGCAGTTCTTC. It codes for CATVNIIDRIDNEQFF.

The chain carries TRBV6-1 and TRBJ2-3; D is unresolved. CDR3 length: 12 residues. With 5 bases removed from V and 5 bases from J, the gap between germline ends came to 8 bases. The germline CDR1 and CDR2 sequences are MNHNS and SASEGT. CDR3 amino acids: CASSHLLDTQYF. CDR3 coding DNA: TGTGCCAGCAGTCACCTATTAGATACGCAGTATTTT.

The gene calls are TRBV9 and TRBJ2-1; D tentatively fits TRBD1 or TRBD2 (6 bases each). V was shortened by 3 bases and J by 9 bases, with 13 bases between the two germline ends. In germline, CDR1 is SGDLS, CDR2 YYNGEE. The CDR3 has 13 amino acids. The CDR3 DNA reads TGTGCCAGCAGCGGTAGGGGGGAGGTTGAGCAGTTCTTC. This encodes CASSGRGEVEQFF.

The chain links TRBV2 to TRBJ2-3; 7 bases map to TRBD1. V dropped 5 bases and J dropped 1; count of bases not matched to a gene: 6. CDR1 is SNHLY and CDR2 is FYNNEI in the germline V gene. The CDR3 extends over 15 amino acids. CDR3 in amino acids: CASSKTGDGTDTQYF. DNA for the CDR3: TGTGCCAGCAGTAAAACAGGGGACGGCACAGATACGCAGTATTTT.

V gene TRBV11-3 combines with J gene TRBJ2-3; 7 bases line up with TRBD2. There are 15 residues in the CDR3. V was clipped by 4 bases and J by 3 bases; unmatched bases: 7. CDR1 is SGHNT, CDR2 YENEEA, per germline. In nucleotides, the CDR3 is TGTGCCAGCAGCTCCTCTAGCGGAGAGACAGATACGCAGTATTTT. This codes for CASSSSSGETDTQYF.

The V and J genes are TRBV21-1 and TRBJ1-5. TRBV21-1 is a pseudogene segment. This CDR3 spans 17 amino acids. The CDR3 DNA reads as TGTGCCAGCAGCAAAGACTCGGGGGGCCTAAGCAATCAGCCCCAGCATTTT. Amino acid sequence: CASSKDSGGLSNQPQHF.

The chain couples TRBV9 to TRBJ1-5, with D perhaps matching TRBD1 (6 bases). V was clipped by 3 bases and J by 6 bases, with 13 bases between them. Germline V gene lookup returns CDR1 SGDLS and CDR2 YYNGEE. The length of the CDR3 is 14 residues. The CDR3 coding sequence is TGTGCCAGCAGCGGGGGGGCAGAGGGTCAGCCCCAGCATTTT. It translates to CASSGGAEGQPQHF.

The rearrangement joins TRBV28 to TRBJ2-7, with TRBD1 matching 9 bases. Unmatched junction bases numbered 8, after V lost 6 bases and J lost 5 bases. The CDR3 runs 14 residues. The germline CDR1 and CDR2 sequences are MDHEN and SYDVKM. Here the CDR3 reads CASSAGTGKNEQYF. CDR3 in DNA: TGTGCCAGCAGCGCCGGGACAGGGAAGAACGAGCAGTACTTC.

The chain is built from TRBV27 and TRBJ2-1; TRBD2 might be the D (6 bases). Germline CDR1 and CDR2: MNHEY and SMNVEV (reference sequence). The CDR3 length is 14 residues. Trimming removed 4 bases from V and 2 bases from J, with 9 bases in between. CDR3 residues: CASSWLAAYNEQFF. CDR3 sequence (DNA): TGTGCCAGCAGTTGGTTAGCGGCCTACAATGAGCAGTTCTTC.

J is TRBJ1-1 and V is TRBV9; a possible D gene is TRBD1 (5 bases). The CDR3 length is 13 residues. Germline CDR1 reads SGDLS; CDR2 reads YYNGEE. V lost 4 bases, J lost 3 bases, and 10 bases lay in between. The CDR3 region has the DNA TGTGCCAGCAGCTTTCGACAGTACACTGAAGCTTTCTTT. This sequence encodes CASSFRQYTEAFF. Looking up the rest from reference TRBV9 and TRBJ1-1 gives the full variable domain: DSGVTQTPKHLITATGQRVTLRCSPRSGDLSVYWYQQSLDQGLQFLIQYYNGEERAKGNILERFSAQQFPDLHSELNLSSLELGDSALYFCASSFRQYTEAFFGQGTRLTVV.

The J gene is TRBJ1-2, the V gene TRBV7-9, with D tentatively TRBD1 (5 bases). Germline lookup yields CDR1 SEHNR and CDR2 FQNEAQ (reference sequence). This CDR3 contains 11 residues. V was cut by 3 bases and J by 10 bases, with 9 bases left in between. The CDR3 spells CASSFDSDYTF. The CDR3 DNA sequence: TGTGCCAGCAGCTTCGACAGTGACTACACCTTC.

The chain is built from TRBV27 and TRBJ2-2, with D unclear. This CDR3 is built from 13 residues. V was cut by 1 base and J by 5 bases, with 5 bases left in between. Looked up from germline, CDR1 is MNHEY and CDR2 is SMNVEV (reference sequence). The CDR3 here is CASSLWVTGELFF. CDR3 nucleotide sequence: TGTGCCAGCAGTTTATGGGTTACCGGGGAGCTGTTTTTT.

A single count supports this clone. V is TRBV11-2 and J is TRBJ2-3; the D gene is possibly TRBD2 (7 bases). Germline CDR1 SGHAT, CDR2 FQNNGV. V was pared by 5 bases and J by 2 bases, with 20 bases between. The CDR3 is 17 residues long. The CDR3 DNA reads as TGTGCCAGCAGCGACCCCGTTCGGGGGGCCAACACAGATACGCAGTATTTT. Translation: CASSDPVRGANTDTQYF.

CDR3 region: CASSVGQGGNEQFF. The CDR3 DNA reads TGTGCCAGCAGCGTAGGGCAGGGGGGAAATGAGCAGTTCTTC. The V and J genes are TRBV9 and TRBJ2-1; maybe TRBD1 (7 bases). Per germline, CDR1 SGDLS and CDR2 YYNGEE. Trimming stripped 0 bases from V and 7 bases from J, with 11 bases between. CDR3 length: 14 amino acids.

The chain carries TRBV19 and TRBJ2-5; possibly TRBD1 for D (5 bases). Germline lookup yields CDR1 LNHDA and CDR2 SQIVND (reference sequence). This CDR3 contains 15 residues. V dropped 2 bases and J dropped 1 base, with 11 bases sitting between them. The CDR3, as DNA: TGTGCCAGTAGTATAAATAGGCAGGGCCAAGAGACCCAGTACTTC. As protein: CASSINRQGQETQYF.